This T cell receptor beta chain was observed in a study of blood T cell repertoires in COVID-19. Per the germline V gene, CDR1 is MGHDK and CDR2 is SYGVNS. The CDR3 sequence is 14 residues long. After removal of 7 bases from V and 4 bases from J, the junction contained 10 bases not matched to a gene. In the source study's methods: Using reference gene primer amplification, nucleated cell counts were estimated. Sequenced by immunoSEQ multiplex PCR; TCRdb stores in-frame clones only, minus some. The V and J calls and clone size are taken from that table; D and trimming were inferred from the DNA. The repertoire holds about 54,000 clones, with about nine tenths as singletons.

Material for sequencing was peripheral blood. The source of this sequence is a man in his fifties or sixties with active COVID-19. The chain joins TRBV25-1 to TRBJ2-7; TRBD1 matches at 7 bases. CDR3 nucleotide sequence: TGTGCCAGCAATTCCGGGACAGTGCCATACGAGCAGTACTTC. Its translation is CASNSGTVPYEQYF.